The T cell receptor beta chain described here comes from a study of T cells after yellow fever vaccination. Germline V gives CDR1 SGHRS, CDR2 YFSETQ. The V end was cut by 4 bases, the J end by 0 bases, with 7 bases between. The CDR3 is 14 amino acids. A few counts support this clonotype. TCRdb called the 5' RACE reads again in MiXCR, with one record for every CDR3 protein. This table holds 250,000 or so distinct CDR3 sequences, approximately 3.5% found once. The chain links TRBV5-1 to TRBJ2-2, with no clear D. The TCR was taken from a man younger than 35 who received the YFV17D yellow fever vaccine. The sample was PBMCs, taken 15 days after the yellow fever booster vaccination. CDR3 residues: CASSNPANTGELFF. The CDR3 nucleotides are TGCGCCAGCAGCAACCCCGCGAACACCGGGGAGCTGTTTTTT.